Listed below are T cell receptor beta chains from one sample, sequenced in a study of T cell responses to AZD1222 COVID-19 vaccine. The method was immunoSEQ multiplex PCR; TCRdb's version includes in-frame clones alone and lacks a portion of them. The repertoire holds some 120,000 clones, approximately 83% seen once, with roughly 3.7% in the top ten. The sample consisted of peripheral blood, taken on day 0 of MenACWY control vaccination. The receptors come from an adult in good health. Both conserved end residues are part of each CDR3.

CASTLGTTYGYTF	TRBV2	TRBJ1-2	13
CASSQDSGGEKLFF	TRBV4-2	TRBJ1-4	14
CAISPTGGSGNQPQHF	TRBV10-3	TRBJ1-5	16
CASNFRRVVDGNEQFF	TRBV5-1	TRBJ2-1	16
CASSQEEGLHTEAFF	TRBV4-3	TRBJ1-1	15
CASSSGNQPQHF	TRBV19	TRBJ1-5	12
CASSLLFADTQYF	TRBV14	TRBJ2-3	13
CASSPGIGNTGELFF	TRBV18	TRBJ2-2	15
CASSYSVSQYF	TRBV11-1	TRBJ2-5	11
CASSQRGYEQYF	TRBV12-3/TRBV12-4	TRBJ2-7	12
CASSLTGITGGTGELFF	TRBV7-3	TRBJ2-2	17
CASSRAPEQGPLYYEQYF	TRBV21-1	TRBJ2-7	18
CASSPGMGPHYGYTF	TRBV27	TRBJ1-2	15
CARGKRNEQFF	TRBV3-1/TRBV3-2	TRBJ2-1	11
CASSYGGSNQPQHF	TRBV6-2/TRBV6-3	TRBJ1-5	14
CAWSFGGTADHTNYGYTF	TRBV30	TRBJ1-2	18
CASSPLPQVKTDTQYF	TRBV5-6	TRBJ2-3	16